Presented here are 8 T cell receptor beta chains from one specimen sequenced in a study of T cells in Graves' hyperthyroidism and ophthalmopathy. TCR beta CDR3 region amplification was performed from RNA transcripts. With the HTBI primer set, the TCR CDR3 went through a first round of RT-PCR. MiXCR was run by TCRdb on the multiplex PCR reads, yielding one entry per CDR3 protein. The sample includes 200,000 to 250,000 distinct CDR3 sequences, 17% of them seen just once. Material for sequencing was blood. The receptors were sampled from a man in his forties or fifties with Graves' hyperthyroidism.

Note on this clonotype: One junction end disagrees with the germline gene, perhaps due to a read error. The genes are TRBV30 and TRBJ1-1; no clear D. The CDR3 runs to 13 residues. CDR1 and CDR2 (germline): GTSNPN, SVGIG (reference sequence). DNA of the CDR3: TGTGCCTGGAATCACCTAAGGAACGCTGAAGCTTTCTTT. Its translation: CAWNHLRNAEAFF. Supplemented by reference TRBV30 and TRBJ1-1, the full variable domain reads SQTIHQWPATLVQPVGSPLSLECTVEGTSNPNLYWYRQAAGRGLQLLFYSVGIGQISSEVPQNLSASRPQDRQFILSSKKLLLSDSGFYLCAWNHLRNAEAFFGQGTRLTVV.

This clonotype came up a few times. V is TRBV9 and J is TRBJ2-5; D is ambiguous. This CDR3 has 13 amino acids. V lost 0 bases to trimming and J lost 5 bases, with 8 bases between them. CDR1 is SGDLS, CDR2 YYNGEE, per germline. In DNA form, the CDR3 reads TGTGCCAGCAGCGTAGATCCCCAGGAGACCCAGTACTTC. It yields the protein CASSVDPQETQYF. Full variable domain (outside the CDR3, taken from reference TRBV9 and TRBJ2-5): DSGVTQTPKHLITATGQRVTLRCSPRSGDLSVYWYQQSLDQGLQFLIQYYNGEERAKGNILERFSAQQFPDLHSELNLSSLELGDSALYFCASSVDPQETQYFGPGTRLLVL.

The rearrangement joins TRBV20-1 to TRBJ2-7, with 7 bases identical to TRBD1. The CDR3 runs to 14 residues. J was trimmed by 5 bases and V by 4 bases; bases with no gene match: 11. Germline V CDR1 and CDR2: DFQATT, SNEGSKA (reference sequence). Written as DNA, the CDR3 is TGCAGTGCTAAGGTTTCGGGACAGTCCCACGAGCAGTACTTC. Amino acids: CSAKVSGQSHEQYF.

This clonotype was counted many times. V gene TRBV12-3 or TRBV12-4 combines with J gene TRBJ2-1; D tentatively fits TRBD1 or TRBD2 (5 bases each). This CDR3 has 14 amino acids. V shed 0 bases and J shed 9 bases, with 12 bases lying between them. This chain's CDR3 is CASSLALGAGEQFF. The CDR3 DNA reads TGTGCCAGCAGTTTAGCGCTCGGGGCCGGTGAGCAGTTCTTC.

The CDR3 nucleotides are TGCGCCAGCAGCCAAGTCCAGGAAGAGACCCAGTACTTC. Translation: CASSQVQEETQYF. V is TRBV4-3 and J is TRBJ2-5; D not resolved. V lost 1 base and J 3 bases, leaving 6 bases between the germline ends. Germline values: CDR1 LGHNA, CDR2 YSLEER. CDR3 size: 13 residues.

At least ten counts were recorded for this clonotype. CDR3 sequence: CAEGRGYSPLHF. The DNA for the CDR3 is TGTGCCGAAGGTCGGGGTTATTCACCCCTCCACTTT. The V gene is TRBV30, the J gene TRBJ1-6; D is undetermined. Trimming removed 8 bases at V and 8 bases at J, with 13 bases between. The CDR3 totals 12 residues. Germline V CDR1 and CDR2: GTSNPN, SVGIG (reference sequence).

This clonotype was seen many times. The chain carries TRBV12-3 or TRBV12-4 and TRBJ1-6, with D maybe TRBD1 (5 bases). CDR3 length: 13 residues. V lost 5 bases and J lost 9, with 11 bases in between. The CDR3 loop reads CASSRGLGSPLHF. The CDR3 DNA follows: TGTGCCAGCAGTAGGGGCTTGGGTTCACCCCTCCACTTT.

The genes are TRBV28 and TRBJ2-3; TRBD1 matches at 11 bases. This CDR3 comprises 16 residues. Germline V gene lookup returns CDR1 MDHEN and CDR2 SYDVKM. Trimming at V came to 3 bases and at J to 3 bases, leaving 5 bases not matched to a gene. CDR3 protein: CASSFMGQGETDTQYF. Here the CDR3 DNA reads TGTGCCAGCAGTTTCATGGGACAGGGGGAGACAGATACGCAGTATTTT.